The T cell receptor (beta chain) described here comes from a study of blood T cell repertoires in COVID-19. The germline CDR1 and CDR2 sequences are LGHDT and YNNKEL (reference sequence). Trimming stripped 5 bases from V and 4 bases from J, with 11 bases between. The CDR3 consists of 13 residues. Data came from immunoSEQ multiplex PCR; TCRdb stores just in-frame clones and leaves some out. The data contain roughly 270,000 clones, approximately 86% of them singletons. Specimen: peripheral blood. The genes are TRBV3-1 (or the pseudogene TRBV3-2) and TRBJ1-2; D is unresolved. The TCR comes from a young man with active or convalescent COVID-19. The CDR3: CASSYQEGYGYTF. CDR3 sequence (DNA): TGTGCCAGCAGCTACCAGGAAGGCTATGGCTACACCTTC.